This TCR beta chain was found in a study of T cells expressing NK-cell markers. The study's findings and limits: A handful of donors carried dominant NKG2C+ clonotypes that made up roughly 1.0-7.5% of their CD8+ T cells. The study left the HCMV specificity of expanded NKG2C+ T cell clones unresolved.

A remark on this clonotype: Its antigen is still unknown.

The germline gives CDR1 DFQATT, CDR2 SNEGSKA (reference sequence). The CDR3 is 14 amino acids. Reprocessing the 5' RACE reads, TCRdb reports a single entry for every CDR3 protein and omits DNA. This sample contains about 460,000 distinct CDR3 sequences. The specimen sequenced was blood T cells: a sorted CD56 or NKG2C T cell subset, CD4+ or CD8+ T cells, or bulk PBMC T cells (not recorded which). This TCR came from a woman between 50 and 59 years old in good health. This chain connects TRBV20-1 to TRBJ2-7; the D call of TRBD1 rests on TCRdb alone, since no DNA is present to check it. The chain's CDR3 is CSAISGHNAYDQYF.